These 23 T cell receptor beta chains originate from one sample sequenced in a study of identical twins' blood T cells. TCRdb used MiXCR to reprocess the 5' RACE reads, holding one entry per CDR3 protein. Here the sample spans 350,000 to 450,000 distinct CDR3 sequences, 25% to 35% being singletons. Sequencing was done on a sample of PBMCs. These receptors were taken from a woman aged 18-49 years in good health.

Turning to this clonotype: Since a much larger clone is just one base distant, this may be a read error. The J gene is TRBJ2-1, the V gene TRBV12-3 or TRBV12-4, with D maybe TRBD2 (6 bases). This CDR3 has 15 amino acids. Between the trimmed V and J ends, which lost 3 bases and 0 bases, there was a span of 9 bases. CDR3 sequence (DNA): TGTGCCAGCAGTTTTGCGGGGAGCTCCTACAATGAGCAGTTCTTC. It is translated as CASSFAGSSYNEQFF.

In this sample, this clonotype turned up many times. The CDR3 region has the DNA TGTGCCAGCAGTTACTACAGGGCCAGCTCCTATAATTCACCCCTCCACTTT. It codes for CASSYYRASSYNSPLHF. V and J are TRBV6-5 and TRBJ1-6; TRBD1 is a possible D gene (6 bases). Trimming took off 1 base at V and 0 bases at J, with 10 bases between the two ends. CDR1 and CDR2 from the germline V gene are MNHEY and SVGAGI. The CDR3 has 17 residues.

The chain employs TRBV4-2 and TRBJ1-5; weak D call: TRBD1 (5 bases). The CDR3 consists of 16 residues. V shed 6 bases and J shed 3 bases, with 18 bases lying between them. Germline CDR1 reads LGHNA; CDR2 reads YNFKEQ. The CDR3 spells CASSPDWGRYNQPQHF. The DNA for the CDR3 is TGTGCCAGCAGTCCTGATTGGGGGAGGTACAATCAGCCCCAGCATTTT.

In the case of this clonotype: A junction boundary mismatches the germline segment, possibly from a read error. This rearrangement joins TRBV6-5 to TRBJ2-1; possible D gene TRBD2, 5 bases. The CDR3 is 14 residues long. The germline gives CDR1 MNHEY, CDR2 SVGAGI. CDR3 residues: CVSSEVGADNEQFF. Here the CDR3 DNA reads TGTGTCAGCAGTGAGGTGGGAGCCGACAATGAGCAGTTCTTC.

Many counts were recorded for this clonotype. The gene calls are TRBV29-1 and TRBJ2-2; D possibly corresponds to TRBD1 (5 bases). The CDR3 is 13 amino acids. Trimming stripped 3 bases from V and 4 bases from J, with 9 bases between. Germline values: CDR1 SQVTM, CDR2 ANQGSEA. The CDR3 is CSVDGQSTGELFF. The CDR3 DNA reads TGCAGCGTTGACGGACAAAGCACCGGGGAGCTGTTTTTT.

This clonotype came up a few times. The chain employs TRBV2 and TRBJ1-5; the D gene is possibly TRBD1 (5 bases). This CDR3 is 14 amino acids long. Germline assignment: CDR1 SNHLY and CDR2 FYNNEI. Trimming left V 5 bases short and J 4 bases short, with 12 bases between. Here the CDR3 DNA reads TGTGCCAGCAGTCCGGTGGGGGTTAATCAGCCCCAGCATTTT. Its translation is CASSPVGVNQPQHF.

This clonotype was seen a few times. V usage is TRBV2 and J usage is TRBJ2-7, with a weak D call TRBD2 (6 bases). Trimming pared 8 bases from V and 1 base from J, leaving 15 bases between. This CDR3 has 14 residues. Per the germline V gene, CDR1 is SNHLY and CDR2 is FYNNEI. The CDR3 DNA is TGTGCCAGCGGGGGACTTTTAGGGTCCTACGAGCAGTACTTC. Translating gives CASGGLLGSYEQYF.

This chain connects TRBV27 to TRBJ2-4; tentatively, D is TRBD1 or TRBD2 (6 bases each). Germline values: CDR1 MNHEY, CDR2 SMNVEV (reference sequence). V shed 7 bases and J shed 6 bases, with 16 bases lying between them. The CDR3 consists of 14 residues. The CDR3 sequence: CASKPVGGLNIQYF. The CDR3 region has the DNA TGTGCCAGCAAGCCGGTAGGGGGGTTAAACATTCAGTACTTC.

The CDR3 sequence: CASSFRQGWAGELFF. CDR3 nucleotides: TGTGCCAGCAGTTTTCGGCAGGGGTGGGCCGGGGAGCTGTTTTTT. The chain couples TRBV12-3 or TRBV12-4 to TRBJ2-2; weak D call: TRBD1 (6 bases). Trimming took 3 bases from V and 6 from J, leaving 14 bases between them. CDR3 length: 15 amino acids.

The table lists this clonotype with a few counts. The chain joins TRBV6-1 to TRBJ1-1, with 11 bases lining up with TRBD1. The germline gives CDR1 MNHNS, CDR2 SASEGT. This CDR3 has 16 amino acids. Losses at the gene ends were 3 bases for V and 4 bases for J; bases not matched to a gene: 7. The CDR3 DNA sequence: TGTGCCAGCAGTGACGGGACAGGGGGGACAACCACTGAAGCTTTCTTT. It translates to CASSDGTGGTTTEAFF.

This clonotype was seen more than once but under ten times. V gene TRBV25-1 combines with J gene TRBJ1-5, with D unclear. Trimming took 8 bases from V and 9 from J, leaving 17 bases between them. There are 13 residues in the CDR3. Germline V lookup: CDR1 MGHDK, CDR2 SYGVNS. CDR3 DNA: TGTGCCAGCCCAAACCCATATGGTGTGCCCCAGCATTTT. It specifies CASPNPYGVPQHF.

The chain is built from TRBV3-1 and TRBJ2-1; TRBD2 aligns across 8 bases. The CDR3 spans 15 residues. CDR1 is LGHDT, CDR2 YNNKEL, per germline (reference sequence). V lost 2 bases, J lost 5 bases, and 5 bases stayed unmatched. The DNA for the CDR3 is TGTGCCAGCAGCCAACTGACTAGCGTTGACAATGAGCAGTTCTTC. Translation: CASSQLTSVDNEQFF.

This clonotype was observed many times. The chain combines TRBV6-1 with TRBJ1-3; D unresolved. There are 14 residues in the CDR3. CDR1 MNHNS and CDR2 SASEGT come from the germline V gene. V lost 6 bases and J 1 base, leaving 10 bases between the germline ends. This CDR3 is CASRKARSGNTIYF. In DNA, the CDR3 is TGTGCCAGCAGGAAGGCGAGGTCTGGAAACACCATATATTTT.

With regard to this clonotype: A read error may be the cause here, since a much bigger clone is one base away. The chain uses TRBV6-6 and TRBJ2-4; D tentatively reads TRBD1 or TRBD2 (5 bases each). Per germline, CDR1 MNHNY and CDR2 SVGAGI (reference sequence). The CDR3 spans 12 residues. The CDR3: CASSRDGNIQCF. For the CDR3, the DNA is TGTGCCAGCAGCCGGGACGGAAACATTCAGTGCTTC.

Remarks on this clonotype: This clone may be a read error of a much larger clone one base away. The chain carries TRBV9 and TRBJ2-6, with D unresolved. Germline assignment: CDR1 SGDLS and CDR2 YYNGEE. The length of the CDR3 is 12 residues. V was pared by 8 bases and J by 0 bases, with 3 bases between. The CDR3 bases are TGTGCCAGTATCTCTGGGGCCAACGTCCTGACTTTC. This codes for CASISGANVLTF.

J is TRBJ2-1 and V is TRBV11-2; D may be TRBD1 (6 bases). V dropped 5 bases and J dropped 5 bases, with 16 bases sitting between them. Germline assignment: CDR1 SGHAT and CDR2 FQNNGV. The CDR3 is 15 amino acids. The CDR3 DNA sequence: TGTGCCAGCAGCCCTCTCCGGGACACAAACAATGAGCAGTTCTTC. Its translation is CASSPLRDTNNEQFF.

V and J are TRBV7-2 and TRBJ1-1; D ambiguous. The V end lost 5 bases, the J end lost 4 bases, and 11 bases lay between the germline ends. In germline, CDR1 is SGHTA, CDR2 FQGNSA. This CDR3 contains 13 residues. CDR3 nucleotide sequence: TGTGCCAGCAGCGCAAAGCGGAGCACTGAAGCTTTCTTT. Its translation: CASSAKRSTEAFF.

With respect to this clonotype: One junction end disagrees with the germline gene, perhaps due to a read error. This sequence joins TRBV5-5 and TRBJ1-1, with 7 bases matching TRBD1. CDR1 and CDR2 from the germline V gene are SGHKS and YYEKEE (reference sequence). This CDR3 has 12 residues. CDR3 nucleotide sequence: TGTGCCGGCAGCTTTGTGACAGGGGAAGCTTTCTTT. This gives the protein CAGSFVTGEAFF.

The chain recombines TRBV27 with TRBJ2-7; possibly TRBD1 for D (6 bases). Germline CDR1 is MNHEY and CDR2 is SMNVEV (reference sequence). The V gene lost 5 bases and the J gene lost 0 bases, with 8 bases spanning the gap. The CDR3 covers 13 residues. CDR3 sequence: CASSRDISYEQYF. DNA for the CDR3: TGTGCCAGCAGTCGGGACATCTCCTACGAGCAGTACTTC.

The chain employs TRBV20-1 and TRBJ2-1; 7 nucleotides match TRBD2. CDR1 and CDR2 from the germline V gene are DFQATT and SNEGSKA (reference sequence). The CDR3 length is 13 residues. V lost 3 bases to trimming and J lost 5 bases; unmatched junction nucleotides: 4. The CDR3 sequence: CSASGRFHNEQFF. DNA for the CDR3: TGCAGTGCTAGCGGGAGGTTCCACAATGAGCAGTTCTTC.

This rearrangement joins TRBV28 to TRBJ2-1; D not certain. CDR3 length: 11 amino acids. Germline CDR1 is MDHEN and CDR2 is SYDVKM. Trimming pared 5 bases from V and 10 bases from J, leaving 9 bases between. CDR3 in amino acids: CASSNLPEQFF. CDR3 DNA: TGTGCCAGCAGTAACCTACCGGAGCAGTTCTTC. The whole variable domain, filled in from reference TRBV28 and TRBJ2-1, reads DVKVTQSSRYLVKRTGEKVFLECVQDMDHENMFWYRQDPGLGLRLIYFSYDVKMKEKGDIPEGYSVSREKKERFSLILESASTNQTSMYLCASSNLPEQFFGPGTRLTVL.

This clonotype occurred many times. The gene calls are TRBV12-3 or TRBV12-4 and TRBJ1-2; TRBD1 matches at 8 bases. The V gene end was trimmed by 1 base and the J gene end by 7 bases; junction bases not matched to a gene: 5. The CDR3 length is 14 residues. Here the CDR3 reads CASSLVQGARGYTF. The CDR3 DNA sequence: TGTGCCAGCAGTTTAGTGCAGGGGGCGCGTGGCTACACCTTC.

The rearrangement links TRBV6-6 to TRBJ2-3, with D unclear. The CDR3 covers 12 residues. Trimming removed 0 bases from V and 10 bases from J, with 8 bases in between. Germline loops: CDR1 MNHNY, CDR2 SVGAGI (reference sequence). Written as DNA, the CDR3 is TGTGCCAGCAGTTACTCGACTGATGCGCAGTATTTT. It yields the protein CASSYSTDAQYF.